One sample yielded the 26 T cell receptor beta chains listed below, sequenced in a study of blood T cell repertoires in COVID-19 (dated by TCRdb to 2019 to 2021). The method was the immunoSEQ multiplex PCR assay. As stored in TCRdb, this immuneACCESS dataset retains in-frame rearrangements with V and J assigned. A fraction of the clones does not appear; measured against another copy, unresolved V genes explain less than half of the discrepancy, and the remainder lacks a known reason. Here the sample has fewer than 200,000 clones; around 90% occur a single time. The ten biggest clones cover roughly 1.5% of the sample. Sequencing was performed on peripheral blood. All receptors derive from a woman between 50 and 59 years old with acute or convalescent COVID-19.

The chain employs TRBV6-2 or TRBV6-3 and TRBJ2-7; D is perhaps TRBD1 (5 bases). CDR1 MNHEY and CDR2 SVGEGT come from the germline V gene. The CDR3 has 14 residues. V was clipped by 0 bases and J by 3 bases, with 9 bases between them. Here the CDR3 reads CASSYSGQGYEQYF. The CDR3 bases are TGTGCCAGCAGTTACTCAGGGCAGGGCTACGAGCAGTACTTC.

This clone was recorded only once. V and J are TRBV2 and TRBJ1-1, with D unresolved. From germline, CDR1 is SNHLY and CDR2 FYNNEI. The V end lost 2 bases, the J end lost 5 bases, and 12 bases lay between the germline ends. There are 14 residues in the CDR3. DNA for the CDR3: TGTGCCAGCAGTGAATTCATGGAGGGTACTGAAGCTTTCTTT. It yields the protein CASSEFMEGTEAFF.

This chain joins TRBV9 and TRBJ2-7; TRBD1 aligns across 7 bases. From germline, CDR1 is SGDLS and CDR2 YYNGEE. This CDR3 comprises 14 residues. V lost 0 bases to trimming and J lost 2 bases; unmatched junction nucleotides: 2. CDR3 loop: CASSVGDSPYEQYF. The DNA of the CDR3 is TGTGCCAGCAGCGTAGGGGACAGTCCCTACGAGCAGTACTTC.

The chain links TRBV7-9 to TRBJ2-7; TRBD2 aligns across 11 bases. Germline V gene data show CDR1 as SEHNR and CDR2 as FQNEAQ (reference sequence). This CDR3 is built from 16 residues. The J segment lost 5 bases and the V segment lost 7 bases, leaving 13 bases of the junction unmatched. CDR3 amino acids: CASTLLLAGGEDEQYF. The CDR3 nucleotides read TGTGCCAGCACCCTACTTCTAGCGGGAGGAGAAGACGAGCAGTACTTC.

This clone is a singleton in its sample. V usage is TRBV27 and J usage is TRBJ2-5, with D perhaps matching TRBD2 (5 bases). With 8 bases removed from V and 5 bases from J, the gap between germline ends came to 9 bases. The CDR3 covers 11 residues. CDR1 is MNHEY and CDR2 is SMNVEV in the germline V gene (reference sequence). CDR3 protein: CASGLRETQYF. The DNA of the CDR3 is TGTGCCAGCGGACTCCGGGAGACCCAGTACTTC.

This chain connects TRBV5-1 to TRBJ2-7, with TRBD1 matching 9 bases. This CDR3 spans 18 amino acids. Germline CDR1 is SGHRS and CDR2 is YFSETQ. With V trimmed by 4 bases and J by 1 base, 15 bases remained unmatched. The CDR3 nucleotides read TGCGCCAGCAGCAGGGGACAGGGAAGCGCGGAAGGATCCTACGAGCAGTACTTC. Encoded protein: CASSRGQGSAEGSYEQYF.

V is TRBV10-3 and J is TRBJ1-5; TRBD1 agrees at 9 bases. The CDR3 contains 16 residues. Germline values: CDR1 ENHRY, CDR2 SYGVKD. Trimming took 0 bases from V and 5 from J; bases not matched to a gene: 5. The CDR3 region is CAISESTGGGDQPQHF. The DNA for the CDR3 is TGTGCCATCAGTGAGTCGACAGGGGGAGGGGATCAGCCCCAGCATTTT.

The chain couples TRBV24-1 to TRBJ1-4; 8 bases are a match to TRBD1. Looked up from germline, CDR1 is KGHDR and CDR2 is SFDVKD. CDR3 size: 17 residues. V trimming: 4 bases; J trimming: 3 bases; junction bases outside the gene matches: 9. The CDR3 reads CATSEPTYRGANEKLFF. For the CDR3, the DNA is TGTGCCACCAGTGAGCCTACCTACAGGGGGGCTAATGAAAAACTGTTTTTT.

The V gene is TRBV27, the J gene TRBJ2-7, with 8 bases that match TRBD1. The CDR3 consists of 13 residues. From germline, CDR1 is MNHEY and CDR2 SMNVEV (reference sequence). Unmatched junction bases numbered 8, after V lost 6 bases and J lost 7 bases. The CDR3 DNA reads TGTGCCAGCAGCGGGCAGGGGGCGTGGGAGCAGTACTTC. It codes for CASSGQGAWEQYF.

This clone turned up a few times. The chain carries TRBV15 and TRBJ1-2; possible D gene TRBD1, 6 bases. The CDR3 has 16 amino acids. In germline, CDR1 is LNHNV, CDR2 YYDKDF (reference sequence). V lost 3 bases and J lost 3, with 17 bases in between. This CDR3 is CATSSKDQGPYYGYTF. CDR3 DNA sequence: TGTGCCACCAGCAGTAAGGATCAGGGGCCTTACTATGGCTACACCTTC.

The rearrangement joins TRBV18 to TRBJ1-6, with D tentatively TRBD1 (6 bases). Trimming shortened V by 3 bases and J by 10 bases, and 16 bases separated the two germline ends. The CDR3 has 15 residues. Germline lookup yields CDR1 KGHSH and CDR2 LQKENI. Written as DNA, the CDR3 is TGTGCCAGCTCACCGACACAGGGAACTGGCTCACCCCTCCACTTT. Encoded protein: CASSPTQGTGSPLHF.

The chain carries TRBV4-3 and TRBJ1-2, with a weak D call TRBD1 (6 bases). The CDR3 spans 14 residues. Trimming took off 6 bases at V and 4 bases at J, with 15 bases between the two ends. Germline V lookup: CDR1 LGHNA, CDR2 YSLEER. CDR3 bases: TGCGCCAGCAGTCAAAAGACAGGACTCTATGGCTACACCTTC. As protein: CASSQKTGLYGYTF.

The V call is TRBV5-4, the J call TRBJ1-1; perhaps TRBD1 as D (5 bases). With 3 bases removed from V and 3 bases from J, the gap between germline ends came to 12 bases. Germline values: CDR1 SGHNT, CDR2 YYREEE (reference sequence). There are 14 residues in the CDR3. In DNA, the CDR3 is TGTGCCAGCAGCTCATTCGTAGGGGACACTGAAGCTTTCTTT. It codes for CASSSFVGDTEAFF.

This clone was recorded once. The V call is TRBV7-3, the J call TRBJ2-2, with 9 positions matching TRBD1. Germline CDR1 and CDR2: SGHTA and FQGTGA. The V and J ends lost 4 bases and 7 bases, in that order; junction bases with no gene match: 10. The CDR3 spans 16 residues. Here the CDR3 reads CASSSGQGRGGGELFF. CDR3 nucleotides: TGTGCCAGCAGCTCTGGACAGGGGAGAGGGGGCGGGGAGCTGTTTTTT.

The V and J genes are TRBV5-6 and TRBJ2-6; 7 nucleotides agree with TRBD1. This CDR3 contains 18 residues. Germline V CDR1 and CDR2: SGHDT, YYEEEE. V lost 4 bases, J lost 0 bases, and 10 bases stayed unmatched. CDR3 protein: CASSPYWAGGSGANVLTF. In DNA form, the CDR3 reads TGTGCCAGCAGCCCCTATTGGGCAGGGGGCTCTGGGGCCAACGTCCTGACTTTC.

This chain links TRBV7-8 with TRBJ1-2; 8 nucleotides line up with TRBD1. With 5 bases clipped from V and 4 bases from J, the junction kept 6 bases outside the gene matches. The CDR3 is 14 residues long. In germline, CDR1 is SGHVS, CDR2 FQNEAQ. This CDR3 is CASSLDRGAYGYTF. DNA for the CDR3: TGTGCCAGCAGCCTAGACAGGGGAGCCTATGGCTACACCTTC.

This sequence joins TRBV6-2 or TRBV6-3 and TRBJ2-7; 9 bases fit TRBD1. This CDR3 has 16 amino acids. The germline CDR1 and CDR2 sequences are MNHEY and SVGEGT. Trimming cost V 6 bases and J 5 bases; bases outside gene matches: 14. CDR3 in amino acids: CASSWDRDIIVHEQYF. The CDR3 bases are TGTGCCAGCAGCTGGGACAGGGACATCATAGTCCACGAGCAGTACTTC.

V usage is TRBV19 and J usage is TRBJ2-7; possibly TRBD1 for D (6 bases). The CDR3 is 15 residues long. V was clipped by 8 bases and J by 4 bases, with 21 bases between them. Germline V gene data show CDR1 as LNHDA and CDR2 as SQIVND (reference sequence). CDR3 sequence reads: CASSGTNRPIYEQYF. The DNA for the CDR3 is TGTGCCAGTTCCGGGACAAACCGCCCCATTTACGAGCAGTACTTC.

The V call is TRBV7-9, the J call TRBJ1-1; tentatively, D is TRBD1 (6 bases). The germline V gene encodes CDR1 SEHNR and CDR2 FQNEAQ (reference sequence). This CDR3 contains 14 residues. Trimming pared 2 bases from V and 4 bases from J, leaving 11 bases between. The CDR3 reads CASSLNREGTEAFF. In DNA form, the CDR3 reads TGTGCCAGCAGCTTAAACAGGGAGGGCACTGAAGCTTTCTTT.

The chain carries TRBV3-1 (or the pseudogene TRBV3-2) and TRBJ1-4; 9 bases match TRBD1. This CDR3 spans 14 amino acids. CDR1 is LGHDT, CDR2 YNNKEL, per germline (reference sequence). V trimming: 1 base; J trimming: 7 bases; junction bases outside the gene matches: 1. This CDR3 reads CASSQGDRVEKLFF. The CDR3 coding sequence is TGTGCCAGCAGCCAAGGGGACAGGGTTGAAAAACTGTTTTTT.

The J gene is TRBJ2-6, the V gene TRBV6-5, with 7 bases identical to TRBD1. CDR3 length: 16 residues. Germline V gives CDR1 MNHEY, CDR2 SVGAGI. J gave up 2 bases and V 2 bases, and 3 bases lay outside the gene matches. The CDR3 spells CASSYEQGAGANVLTF. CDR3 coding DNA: TGTGCCAGCAGTTACGAGCAGGGGGCTGGGGCCAACGTCCTGACTTTC.

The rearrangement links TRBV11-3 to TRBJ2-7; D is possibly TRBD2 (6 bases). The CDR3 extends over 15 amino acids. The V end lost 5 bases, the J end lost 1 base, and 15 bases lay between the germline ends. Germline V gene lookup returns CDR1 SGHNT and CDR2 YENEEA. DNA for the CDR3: TGTGCCAGCAGCACCCGGGACTCTGAATCCTACGAGCAGTACTTC. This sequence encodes CASSTRDSESYEQYF. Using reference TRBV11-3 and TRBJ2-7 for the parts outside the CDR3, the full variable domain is EAGVVQSPRYKIIEKKQPVAFWCNPISGHNTLYWYLQNLGQGPELLIRYENEEAVDDSQLPKDRFSAERLKGVDSTLKIQPAELGDSAVYLCASSTRDSESYEQYFGPGTRLTVT.

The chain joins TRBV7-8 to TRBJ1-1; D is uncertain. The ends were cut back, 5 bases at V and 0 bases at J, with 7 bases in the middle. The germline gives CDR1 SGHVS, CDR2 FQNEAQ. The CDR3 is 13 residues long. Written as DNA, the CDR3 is TGTGCCAGCAGCCGCCGGTTGAACACTGAAGCTTTCTTT. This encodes CASSRRLNTEAFF.

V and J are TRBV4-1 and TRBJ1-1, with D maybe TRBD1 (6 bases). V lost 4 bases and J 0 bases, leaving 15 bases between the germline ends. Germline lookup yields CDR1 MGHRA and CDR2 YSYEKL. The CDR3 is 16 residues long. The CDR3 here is CASSLDAGALNTEAFF. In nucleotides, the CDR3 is TGCGCCAGCAGCCTCGATGCGGGGGCCCTGAACACTGAAGCTTTCTTT.

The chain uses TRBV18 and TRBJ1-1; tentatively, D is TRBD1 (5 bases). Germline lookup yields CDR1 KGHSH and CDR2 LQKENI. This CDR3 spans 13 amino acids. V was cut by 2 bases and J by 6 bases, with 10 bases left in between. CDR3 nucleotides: TGTGCCAGCTCACCAGGGAAAGGGGCTGAAGCTTTCTTT. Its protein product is CASSPGKGAEAFF. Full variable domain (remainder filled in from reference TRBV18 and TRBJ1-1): NAGVMQNPRHLVRRRGQEARLRCSPMKGHSHVYWYRQLPEEGLKFMVYLQKENIIDESGMPKERFSAEFPKEGPSILRIQQVVRGDSAAYFCASSPGKGAEAFFGQGTRLTVV.

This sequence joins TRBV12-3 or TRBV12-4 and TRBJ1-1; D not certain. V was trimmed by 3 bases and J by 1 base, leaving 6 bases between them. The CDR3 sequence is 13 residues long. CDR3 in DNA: TGTGCCAGCAGTTTTGAGAGGAACACTGAAGCTTTCTTT. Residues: CASSFERNTEAFF.